The sequence of this TCR beta chain was determined in a study of metastatic and nonmetastatic thyroid tumors. Background on the study: Repertoire comparison spanned blood and tumor or nodule tissue of malignant and benign thyroid patients.

In the study's own analysis: The distant-metastasis classifier for papillary thyroid cancer was built from CDR3 differences across clinicopathological groups. TCRdb ran MiXCR on the PCR reads. These V and J calls rely on TCRdb rather than the paper's analysis. Of about 40,000 clones in the sample, around 17% were seen once. This CDR3 is built from 13 residues. The germline V and J ends were trimmed by 1 base and 5 bases, with 8 bases remaining between them. The germline V gene has CDR1 SGHTA and CDR2 FQGNSA. Whole-study findings and limits: Significantly higher TCR beta diversity was reportedly seen in malignant thyroid tumors than benign nodules, in blood and tumor.

This clone has ten or more counts. Its antigen is as yet unknown. No treatment of any kind had been given to any patient before thyroid surgery. The sample consisted of tumor tissue. This TCR came from a female donor with papillary thyroid cancer or a benign thyroid nodule (not recorded which). Some clones in this sample may be carry-over from other donors' samples. V gene TRBV7-2 combines with J gene TRBJ2-5, with D hard to call. The CDR3 DNA reads as TGTGCCAGCAGCTTAGATGCCCCGGAGACCCAGTACTTC. The encoded protein is CASSLDAPETQYF.